Here is one TCR beta chain with its context. This entry is derived from a study of blood T cell repertoires in COVID-19. The table came from immunoSEQ multiplex PCR; TCRdb's copy has only in-frame clones and leaves some out. The sample comprises about 120,000 clones, approximately 89% of which are singletons, and 3.5% to 4.5% rests with the top ten. The sequenced material came from peripheral blood. The TCR sequence derives from a man in his forties or fifties with acute or convalescent COVID-19.

The CDR3, as DNA: TGCGCCAGCAGCCCGATGGACAGGGGAGAGGGAAACACCATATATTTT. Translated, it gives CASSPMDRGEGNTIYF. The chain combines TRBV5-1 with TRBJ1-3, with 9 bases lining up with TRBD1. The ends lost 4 bases at V and 4 bases at J; junction bases unmatched: 9. The CDR3 sequence is 16 residues long. The V gene's germline CDR1 is SGHRS and CDR2 YFSETQ.